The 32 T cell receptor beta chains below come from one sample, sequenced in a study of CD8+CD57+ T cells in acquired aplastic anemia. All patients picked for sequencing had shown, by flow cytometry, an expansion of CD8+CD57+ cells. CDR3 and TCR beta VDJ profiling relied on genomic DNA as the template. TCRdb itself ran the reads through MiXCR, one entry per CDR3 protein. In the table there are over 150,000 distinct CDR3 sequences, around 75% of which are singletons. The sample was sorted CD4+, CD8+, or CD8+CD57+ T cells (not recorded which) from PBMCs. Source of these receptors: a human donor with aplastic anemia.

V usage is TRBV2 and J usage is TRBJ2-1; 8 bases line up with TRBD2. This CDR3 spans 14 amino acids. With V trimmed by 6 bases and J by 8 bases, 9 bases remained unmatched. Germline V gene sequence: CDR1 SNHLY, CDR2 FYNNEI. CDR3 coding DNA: TGTGCCAGCAGAGCCGGGACTAGTCGTGATGAGCAGTTCTTC. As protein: CASRAGTSRDEQFF.

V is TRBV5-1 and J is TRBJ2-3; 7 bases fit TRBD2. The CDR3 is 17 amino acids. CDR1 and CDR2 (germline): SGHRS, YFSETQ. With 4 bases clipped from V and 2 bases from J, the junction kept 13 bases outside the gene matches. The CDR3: CASSLQIAGGSTDTQYF. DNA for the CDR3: TGCGCCAGCAGCCTGCAAATAGCGGGCGGATCCACAGATACGCAGTATTTT.

The CDR3, as DNA: TGTGCCAGCAGTTCTGCGGCGGGAGGCTCTGGGGCCAACGTCCTGACTTTC. Protein sequence: CASSSAAGGSGANVLTF. The J gene is TRBJ2-6, the V gene TRBV6-2 or TRBV6-3; 8 positions agree with TRBD2. V shed 4 bases and J 0 bases; nucleotides not matched to a gene: 5. The CDR3 totals 17 residues. In germline, CDR1 is MNHEY, CDR2 SVGEGT.

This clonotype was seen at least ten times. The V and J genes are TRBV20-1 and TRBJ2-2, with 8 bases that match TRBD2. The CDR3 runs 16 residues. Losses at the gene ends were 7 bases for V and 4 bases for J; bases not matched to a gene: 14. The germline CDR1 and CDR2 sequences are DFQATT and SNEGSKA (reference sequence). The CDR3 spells CSVKIAGTPRTGELFF. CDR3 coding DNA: TGCAGTGTGAAAATAGCGGGGACCCCGCGCACCGGGGAGCTGTTTTTT.

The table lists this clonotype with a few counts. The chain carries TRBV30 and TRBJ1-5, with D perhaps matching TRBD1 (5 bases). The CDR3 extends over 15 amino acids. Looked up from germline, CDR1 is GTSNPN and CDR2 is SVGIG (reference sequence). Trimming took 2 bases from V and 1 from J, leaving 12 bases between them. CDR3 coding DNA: TGTGCCTGGAGTTCTGGGACGGTGAGCAATCAGCCCCAGCATTTT. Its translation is CAWSSGTVSNQPQHF.

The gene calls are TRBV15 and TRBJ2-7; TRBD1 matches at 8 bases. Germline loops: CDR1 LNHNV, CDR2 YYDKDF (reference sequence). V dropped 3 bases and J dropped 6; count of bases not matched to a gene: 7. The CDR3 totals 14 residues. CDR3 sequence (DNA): TGTGCCACCAGCAGGACCGGGACAGGTAGCGAGCAGTACTTC. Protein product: CATSRTGTGSEQYF.

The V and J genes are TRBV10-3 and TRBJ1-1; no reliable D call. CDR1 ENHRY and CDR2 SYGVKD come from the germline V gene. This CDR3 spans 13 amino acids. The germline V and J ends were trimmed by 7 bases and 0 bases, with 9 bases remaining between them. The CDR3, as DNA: TGTGCCATCACAGAGGGAATGAACACTGAAGCTTTCTTT. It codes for CAITEGMNTEAFF.

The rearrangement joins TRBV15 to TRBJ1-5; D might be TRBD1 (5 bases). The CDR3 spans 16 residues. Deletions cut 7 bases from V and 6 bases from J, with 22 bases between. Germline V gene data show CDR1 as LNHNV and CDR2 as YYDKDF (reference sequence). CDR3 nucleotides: TGTGCCACCAACCAAGGAGGGAGGGGTAACGGTCAGCCCCAGCATTTT. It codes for CATNQGGRGNGQPQHF.

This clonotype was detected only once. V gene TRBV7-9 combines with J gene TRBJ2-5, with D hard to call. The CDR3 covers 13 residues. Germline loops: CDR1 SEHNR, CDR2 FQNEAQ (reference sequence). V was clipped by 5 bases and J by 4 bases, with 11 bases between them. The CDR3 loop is CASSPDLTETQYF. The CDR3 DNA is TGTGCCAGCAGCCCCGATCTGACAGAGACCCAGTACTTC. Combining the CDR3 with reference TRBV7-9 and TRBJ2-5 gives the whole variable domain DTGVSQNPRHKITKRGQNVTFRCDPISEHNRLYWYRQTLGQGPEFLTYFQNEAQLEKSRLLSDRFSAERPKGSFSTLEIQRTEQGDSAMYLCASSPDLTETQYFGPGTRLLVL.

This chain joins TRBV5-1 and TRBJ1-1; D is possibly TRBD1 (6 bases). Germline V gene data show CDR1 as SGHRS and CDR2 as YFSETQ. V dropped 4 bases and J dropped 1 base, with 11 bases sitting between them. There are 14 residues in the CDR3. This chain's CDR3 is CASSPRGANTEAFF. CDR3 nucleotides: TGCGCCAGCAGCCCGCGGGGGGCGAACACTGAAGCTTTCTTT.

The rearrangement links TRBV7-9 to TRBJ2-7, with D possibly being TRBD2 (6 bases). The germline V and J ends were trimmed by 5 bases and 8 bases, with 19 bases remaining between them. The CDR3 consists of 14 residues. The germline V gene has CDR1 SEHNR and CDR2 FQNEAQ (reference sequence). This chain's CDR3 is CASSVGAGRGKQYF. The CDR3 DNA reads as TGTGCCAGCAGCGTAGGGGCGGGACGAGGGAAGCAGTACTTC.

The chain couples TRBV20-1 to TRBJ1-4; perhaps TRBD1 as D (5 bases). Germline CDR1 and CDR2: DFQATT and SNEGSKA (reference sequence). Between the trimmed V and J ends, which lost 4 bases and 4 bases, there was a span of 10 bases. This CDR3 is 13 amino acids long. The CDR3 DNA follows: TGCAGTGCTACCCGGGACGGTAATGAAAAACTGTTTTTT. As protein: CSATRDGNEKLFF.

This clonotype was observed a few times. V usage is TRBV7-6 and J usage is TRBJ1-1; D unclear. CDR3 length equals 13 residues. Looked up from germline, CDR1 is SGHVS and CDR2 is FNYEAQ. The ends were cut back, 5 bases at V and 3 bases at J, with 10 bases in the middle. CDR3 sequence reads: CASSAGGDTEAFF. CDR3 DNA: TGTGCCAGCAGCGCTGGCGGGGACACTGAAGCTTTCTTT. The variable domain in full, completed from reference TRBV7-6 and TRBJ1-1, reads GAGVSQSPRYKVTKRGQDVALRCDPISGHVSLYWYRQALGQGPEFLTYFNYEAQQDKSGLPNDRFSAERPEGSISTLTIQRTEQRDSAMYRCASSAGGDTEAFFGQGTRLTVV.

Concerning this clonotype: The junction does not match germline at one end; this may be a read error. The CDR3 is CASSTGGTSINEAFF. The CDR3 nucleotides read TGCGCCAGCAGTACGGGGGGGACATCTATCAATGAAGCTTTCTTT. The gene calls are TRBV5-5 and TRBJ1-1; a possible D gene is TRBD1 (6 bases). The CDR3 has 15 amino acids. Germline lookup yields CDR1 SGHKS and CDR2 YYEKEE (reference sequence).

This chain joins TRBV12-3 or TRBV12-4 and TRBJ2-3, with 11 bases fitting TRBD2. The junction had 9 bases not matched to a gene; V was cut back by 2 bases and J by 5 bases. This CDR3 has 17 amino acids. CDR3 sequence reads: CASSLKLTSGRIDTQYF. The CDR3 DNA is TGTGCCAGCAGTTTAAAGCTCACTAGCGGGAGAATAGATACGCAGTATTTT.

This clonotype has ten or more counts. CDR3 residues: CSAHQSYEQYV. CDR3 coding DNA: TGCAGTGCTCACCAATCCTACGAGCAGTACGTC. The chain links TRBV20-1 to TRBJ2-7; no reliable D call. The CDR3 covers 11 residues. The germline gives CDR1 DFQATT, CDR2 SNEGSKA (reference sequence). The ends were cut back, 5 bases at V and 1 base at J, with 6 bases in the middle.

CDR3 sequence reads: CASSLGLTTEAFF. CDR3 bases: TGTGCCAGCAGCTTGGGTCTTACCACTGAAGCTTTCTTT. The chain uses TRBV5-6 and TRBJ1-1; D remains ambiguous. The ends were cut back, 0 bases at V and 4 bases at J, with 7 bases in the middle. Germline V gives CDR1 SGHDT, CDR2 YYEEEE. This CDR3 comprises 13 residues.

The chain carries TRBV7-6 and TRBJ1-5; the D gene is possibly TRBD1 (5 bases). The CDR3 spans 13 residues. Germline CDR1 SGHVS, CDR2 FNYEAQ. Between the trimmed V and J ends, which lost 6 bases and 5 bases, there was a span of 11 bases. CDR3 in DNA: TGTGCCAGCAGTAGGGGAGGAGATCAGCCCCAGCATTTT. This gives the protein CASSRGGDQPQHF.

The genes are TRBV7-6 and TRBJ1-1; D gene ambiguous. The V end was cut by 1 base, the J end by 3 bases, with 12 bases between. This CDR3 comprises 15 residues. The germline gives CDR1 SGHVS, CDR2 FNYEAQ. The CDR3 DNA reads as TGTGCCAGCAGCTTAGGGACCGCCGATTACACTGAAGCTTTCTTT. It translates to CASSLGTADYTEAFF.

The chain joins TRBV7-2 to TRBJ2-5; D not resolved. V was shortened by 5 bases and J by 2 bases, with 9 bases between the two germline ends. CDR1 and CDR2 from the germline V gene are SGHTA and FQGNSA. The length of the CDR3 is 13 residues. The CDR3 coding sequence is TGTGCCAGCAGCCGTTCGAGTCAAGAGACCCAGTACTTC. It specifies CASSRSSQETQYF.

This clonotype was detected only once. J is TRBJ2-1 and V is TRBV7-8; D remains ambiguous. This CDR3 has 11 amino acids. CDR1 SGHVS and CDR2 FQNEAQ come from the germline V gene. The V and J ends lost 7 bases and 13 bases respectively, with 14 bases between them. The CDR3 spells CASTLRREQFF. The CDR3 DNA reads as TGTGCCAGCACCCTTCGGAGAGAACAGTTCTTC.

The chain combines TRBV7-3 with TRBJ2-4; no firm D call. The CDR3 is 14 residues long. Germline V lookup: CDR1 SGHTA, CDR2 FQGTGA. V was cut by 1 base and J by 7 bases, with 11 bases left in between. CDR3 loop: CASSLNGVENIQYF. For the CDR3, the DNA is TGTGCCAGCAGCTTAAATGGGGTTGAGAACATTCAGTACTTC.

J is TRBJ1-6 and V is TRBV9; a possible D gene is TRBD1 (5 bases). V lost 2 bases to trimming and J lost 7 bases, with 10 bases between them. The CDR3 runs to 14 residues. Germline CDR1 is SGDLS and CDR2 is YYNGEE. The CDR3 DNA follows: TGTGCCAGCAGCGTGGGCAGGGCGAATTCACCCCTCCACTTT. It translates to CASSVGRANSPLHF.

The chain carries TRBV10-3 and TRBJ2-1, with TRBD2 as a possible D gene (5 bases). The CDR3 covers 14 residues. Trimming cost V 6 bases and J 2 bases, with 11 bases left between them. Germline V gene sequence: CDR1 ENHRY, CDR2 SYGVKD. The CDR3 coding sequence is TGTGCCATCAGCCAGGACTTTACCTACAATGAGCAGTTCTTC. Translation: CAISQDFTYNEQFF.

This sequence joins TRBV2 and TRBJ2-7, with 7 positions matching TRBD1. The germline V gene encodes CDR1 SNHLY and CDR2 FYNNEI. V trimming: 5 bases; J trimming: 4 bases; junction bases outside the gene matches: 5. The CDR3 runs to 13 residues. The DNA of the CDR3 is TGTGCCAGCAGTCTGACAGGGTGGTACGAGCAGTACTTC. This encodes CASSLTGWYEQYF.

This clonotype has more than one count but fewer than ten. The CDR3, as DNA: TGTGCCAGCAGCCTTAGACAGGGGAGAGGGTGGTGGAATCAGCCCCAGCATTTT. Its protein is CASSLRQGRGWWNQPQHF. This chain uses TRBV7-2 with TRBJ1-5; TRBD1 matches 8 bases. CDR1 SGHTA and CDR2 FQGNSA come from the germline V gene. This CDR3 spans 18 amino acids. V was pared by 5 bases and J by 4 bases, with 16 bases of the junction left unmatched.

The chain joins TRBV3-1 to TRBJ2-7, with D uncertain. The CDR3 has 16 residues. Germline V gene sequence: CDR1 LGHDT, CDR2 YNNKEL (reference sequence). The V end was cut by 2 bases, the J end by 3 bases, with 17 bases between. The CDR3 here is CASSQPGHYLIYEQYF. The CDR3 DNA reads TGTGCCAGCAGCCAACCTGGGCACTACCTCATCTACGAGCAGTACTTC.

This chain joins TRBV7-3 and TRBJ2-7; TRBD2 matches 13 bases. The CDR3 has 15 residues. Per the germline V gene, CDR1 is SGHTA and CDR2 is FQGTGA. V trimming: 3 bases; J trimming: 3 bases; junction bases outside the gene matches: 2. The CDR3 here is CASSFRLAGGYEQYF. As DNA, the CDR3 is TGTGCCAGCAGCTTCAGACTAGCGGGGGGCTACGAGCAGTACTTC.

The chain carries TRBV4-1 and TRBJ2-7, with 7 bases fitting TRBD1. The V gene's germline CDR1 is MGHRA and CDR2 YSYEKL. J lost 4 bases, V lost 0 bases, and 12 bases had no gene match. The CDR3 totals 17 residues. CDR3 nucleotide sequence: TGCGCCAGCAGCCAAGATCGAGTGTTACAGGGGACGTACGAGCAGTACTTC. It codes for CASSQDRVLQGTYEQYF.

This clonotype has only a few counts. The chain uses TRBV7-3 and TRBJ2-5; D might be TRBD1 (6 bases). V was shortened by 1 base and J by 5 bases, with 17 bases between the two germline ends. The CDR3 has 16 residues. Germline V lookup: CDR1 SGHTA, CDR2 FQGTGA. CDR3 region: CASSLRGGDSRETQYF. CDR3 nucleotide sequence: TGTGCCAGCAGCTTAAGAGGGGGAGATTCCAGGGAGACCCAGTACTTC.

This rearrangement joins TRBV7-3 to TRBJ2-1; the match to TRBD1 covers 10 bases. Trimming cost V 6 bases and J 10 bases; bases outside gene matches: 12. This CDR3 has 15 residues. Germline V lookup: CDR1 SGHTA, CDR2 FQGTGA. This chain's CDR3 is CASSEALGTGEEQFF. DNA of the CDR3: TGTGCCAGCAGTGAAGCGCTAGGGACAGGGGAAGAGCAGTTCTTC. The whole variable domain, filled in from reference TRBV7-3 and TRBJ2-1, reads GAGVSQTPSNKVTEKGKYVELRCDPISGHTALYWYRQSLGQGPEFLIYFQGTGAADDSGLPNDRFFAVRPEGSVSTLKIQRTERGDSAVYLCASSEALGTGEEQFFGPGTRLTVL.

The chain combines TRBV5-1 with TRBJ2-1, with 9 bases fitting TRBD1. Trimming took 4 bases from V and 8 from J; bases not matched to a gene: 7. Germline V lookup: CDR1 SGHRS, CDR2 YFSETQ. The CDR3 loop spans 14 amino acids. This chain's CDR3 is CASSTDRGIDEQFF. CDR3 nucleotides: TGCGCCAGCAGCACGGACAGGGGAATAGATGAGCAGTTCTTC.